This TCR beta chain was identified in a study of cytomegalovirus exposure and HLA in healthy donors. In this sample, this clone turned up a few times. No antigen is known for it. PCR involved 60 Vbeta and 13 Jbeta primers. Only in-frame clones appear in the TCRdb table, and some are missing; sequencing was by immunoSEQ multiplex PCR. This table holds 60,000 to 75,000 clones, 60% to 80% found once. There are 13 residues in the CDR3. Trimming took 2 bases from V and 4 from J, leaving 10 bases between them. Germline V gene data show CDR1 as SQVTM and CDR2 as ANQGSEA. Findings and limits, study-wide: Earlier results showed most TCR beta V segments being productive about 90% or about 30% of the time. The study had only CMV serostatus as immune exposure information. The HLA-A and HLA-B alleles of most subjects were reportedly predicted accurately from TCR beta sequences.

The sample taken for sequencing was PBMCs. The V and J genes are TRBV29-1 and TRBJ2-3; tentative D call: TRBD1 (6 bases). The sequence derives from a woman in her thirties or forties in good health and CMV-seropositive. CDR3 protein: CSVEYAGADTQYF. The DNA for the CDR3 is TGCAGCGTTGAATATGCAGGGGCAGATACGCAGTATTTT.